This TCR beta chain comes out of a study of blood T cell repertoires in COVID-19. Clones were sequenced by immunoSEQ multiplex PCR, and TCRdb holds only the in-frame ones, with some missing. The data contain about 120,000 clones, approximately 90% of them singletons. The V gene end was trimmed by 2 bases and the J gene end by 1 base; junction bases not matched to a gene: 2. The CDR3 is 16 residues long. Germline V gives CDR1 SGHTA, CDR2 FQGNSA. The gene calls are TRBV7-2 and TRBJ2-2; 9 bases fit TRBD2. This clonotype originated in a man between 65 and 80 years old with active or convalescent COVID-19. Material: peripheral blood. CDR3 sequence (DNA): TGTGCCAGCAGCTTACATAGCGGGGGGAACACCGGGGAGCTGTTTTTT. Translation: CASSLHSGGNTGELFF.